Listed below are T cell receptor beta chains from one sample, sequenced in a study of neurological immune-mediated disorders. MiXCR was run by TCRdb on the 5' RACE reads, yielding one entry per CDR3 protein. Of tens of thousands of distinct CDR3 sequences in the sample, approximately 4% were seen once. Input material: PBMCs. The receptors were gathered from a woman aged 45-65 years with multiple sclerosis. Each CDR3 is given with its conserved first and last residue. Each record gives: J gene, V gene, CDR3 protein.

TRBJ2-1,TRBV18,CASSPTPWGGKDNEQFF
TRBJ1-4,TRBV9,CASSVDGGGEKLFF
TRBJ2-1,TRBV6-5,CASSYSKFHEQFF
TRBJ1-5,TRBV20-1,CSARDKDRGLLRGKTQNF
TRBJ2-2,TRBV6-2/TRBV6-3,CASSYFSGGELFF
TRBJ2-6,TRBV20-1,CSATRKSSGANVLTF
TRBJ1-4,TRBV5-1,CASSLAGSTNEKLFF
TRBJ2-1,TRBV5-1,CASSSGGTSSYNEQFF
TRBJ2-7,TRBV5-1,CASSLALGTTYEQYF
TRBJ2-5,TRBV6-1,CASSAGNRVGIQETQYF
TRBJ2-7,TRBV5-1,CASSLDPGTPYEQYF
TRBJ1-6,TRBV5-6,CASSRGTGNSPLHF
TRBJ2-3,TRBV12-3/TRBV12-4,CASSPSGETDTQYF
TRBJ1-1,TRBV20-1,CSANRGLVPEAFF
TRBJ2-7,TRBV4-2,CASSQAAASSHEQYF
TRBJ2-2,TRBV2,CASSMTGTGELFF
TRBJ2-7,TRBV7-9,CASSHDRVTYEQYF
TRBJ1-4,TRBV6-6,CASSYHVGVDEKLFF
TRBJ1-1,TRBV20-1,CSAPVIGQGDTEAFF
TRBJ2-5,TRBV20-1,CSARDLGGLETQYF
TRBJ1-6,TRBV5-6,CASSLWSSYNSPLHF
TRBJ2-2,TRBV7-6,CASSTIHQGSGELFF
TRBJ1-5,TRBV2,CASSVGGLSNQPQHF
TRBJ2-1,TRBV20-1,CSASGNPYNEQFF
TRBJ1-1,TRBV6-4,CASSDSAGIGAEAFF
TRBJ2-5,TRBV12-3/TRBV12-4,CASSSTLPTQYF
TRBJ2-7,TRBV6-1,CASRAPYEQYF
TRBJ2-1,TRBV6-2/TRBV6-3,CASRRLRENIYNEQFF
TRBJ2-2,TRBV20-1,CSATGTRRAGELFF
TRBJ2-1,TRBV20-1,CSASGGANNEQFF
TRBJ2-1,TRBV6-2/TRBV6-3,CASSGPGQGRNEQFF
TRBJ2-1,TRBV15,CATSPDLSSYNEQFF
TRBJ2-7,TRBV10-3,CAIRLAGSREQYF
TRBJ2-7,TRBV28,CASNLPPGQGPYEQYF
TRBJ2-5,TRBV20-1,CSARDPQGGGVETQYF
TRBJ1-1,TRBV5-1,CASSFPGKEAFF
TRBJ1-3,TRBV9,CASAEGTSSGNTIYF
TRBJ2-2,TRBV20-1,CSVKRGANTGELFF
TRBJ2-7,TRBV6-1,CASSPRTGLSYEQYF
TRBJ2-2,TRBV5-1,CASSSRLANTGELFF